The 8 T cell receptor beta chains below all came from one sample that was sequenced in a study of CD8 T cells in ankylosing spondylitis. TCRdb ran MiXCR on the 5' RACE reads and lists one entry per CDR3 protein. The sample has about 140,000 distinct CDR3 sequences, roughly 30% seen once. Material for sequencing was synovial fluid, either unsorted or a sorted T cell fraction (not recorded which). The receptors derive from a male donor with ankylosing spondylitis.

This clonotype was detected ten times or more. The CDR3 loop reads CASSDFPRVDTQYF. DNA of the CDR3: TGTGCCAGCAGTGACTTCCCCCGTGTGGATACGCAGTATTTT. The V and J genes are TRBV6-4 and TRBJ2-3; no clear D. Trimming pared 1 base from V and 6 bases from J, leaving 11 bases between. Germline assignment: CDR1 MRHNA and CDR2 SNTAGT. The CDR3 length is 14 residues.

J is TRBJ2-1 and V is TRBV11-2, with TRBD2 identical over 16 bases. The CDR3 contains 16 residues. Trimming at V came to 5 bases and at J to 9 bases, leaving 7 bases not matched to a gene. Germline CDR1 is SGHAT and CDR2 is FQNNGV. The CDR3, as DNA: TGTGCCAGCAGCCCAGGGACTAGCGGGAGGGCCAGTGAGCAGTTCTTC. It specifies CASSPGTSGRASEQFF. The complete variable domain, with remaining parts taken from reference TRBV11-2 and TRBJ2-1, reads EAGVAQSPRYKIIEKRQSVAFWCNPISGHATLYWYQQILGQGPKLLIQFQNNGVVDDSQLPKDRFSAERLKGVDSTLKIQPAKLEDSAVYLCASSPGTSGRASEQFFGPGTRLTVL.

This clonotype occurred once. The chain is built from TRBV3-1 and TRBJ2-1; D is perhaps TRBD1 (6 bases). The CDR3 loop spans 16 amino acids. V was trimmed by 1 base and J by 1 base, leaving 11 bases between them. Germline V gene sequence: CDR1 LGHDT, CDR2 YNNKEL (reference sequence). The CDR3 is CASSQVGRGSYNEQFF. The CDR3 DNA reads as TGTGCCAGCAGCCAAGTAGGCAGGGGTTCCTACAATGAGCAGTTCTTC.

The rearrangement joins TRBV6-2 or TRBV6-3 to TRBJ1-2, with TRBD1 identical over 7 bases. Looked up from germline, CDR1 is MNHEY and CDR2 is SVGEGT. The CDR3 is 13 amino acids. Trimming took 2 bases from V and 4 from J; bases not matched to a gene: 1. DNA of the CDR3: TGTGCCAGCAGTTACGGGACAGTCTATGGCTACACCTTC. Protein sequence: CASSYGTVYGYTF.

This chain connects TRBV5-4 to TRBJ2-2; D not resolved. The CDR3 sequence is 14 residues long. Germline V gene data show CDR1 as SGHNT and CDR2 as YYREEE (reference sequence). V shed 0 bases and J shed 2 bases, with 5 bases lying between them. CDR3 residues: CASSLAENTGELFF. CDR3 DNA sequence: TGTGCCAGCAGCTTGGCAGAAAACACCGGGGAGCTGTTTTTT.

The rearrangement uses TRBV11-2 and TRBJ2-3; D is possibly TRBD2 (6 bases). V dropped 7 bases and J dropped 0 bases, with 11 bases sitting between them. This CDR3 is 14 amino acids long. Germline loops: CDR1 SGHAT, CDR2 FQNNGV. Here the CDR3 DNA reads TGTGCCAGCACCCCTAGCGTAAGCACAGATACGCAGTATTTT. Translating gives CASTPSVSTDTQYF.

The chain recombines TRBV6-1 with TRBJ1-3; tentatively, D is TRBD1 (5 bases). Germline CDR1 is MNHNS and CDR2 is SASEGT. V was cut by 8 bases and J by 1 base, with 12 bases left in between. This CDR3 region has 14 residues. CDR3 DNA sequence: TGTGCCAGCCGACTACAGGTTTCTGGAAACACCATATATTTT. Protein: CASRLQVSGNTIYF.

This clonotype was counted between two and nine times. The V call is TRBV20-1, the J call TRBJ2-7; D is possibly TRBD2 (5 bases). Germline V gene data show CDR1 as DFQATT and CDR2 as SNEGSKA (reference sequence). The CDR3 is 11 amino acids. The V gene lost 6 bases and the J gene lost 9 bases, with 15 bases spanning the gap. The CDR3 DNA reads TGCAGTGCAGCCCCCGGGATAGTGCAGTACTTC. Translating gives CSAAPGIVQYF.